Listed below are T cell receptor beta chains from one sample, sequenced in a study of blood T cell repertoires in COVID-19. Produced via immunoSEQ multiplex PCR; TCRdb's table is partial and in-frame only. Seen here are about 260,000 clones, 75% to 95% observed once, and the top ten hold just over 2.5%. The sequencing sample was made of peripheral blood. The receptors shown here come from a person aged 18 to 35 with COVID-19, enrolled during active disease. The conserved cysteine and the conserved F or W are not part of the CDR3 here.

>TRBJ1-5|TRBV19|12
ASRGQGAGQPQH
>TRBJ2-1|TRBV27|14
ASSFDGAGSYNEQF
>TRBJ1-6|TRBV27|12
ASRGGPPNSPLH
>TRBJ2-1|TRBV10-3|14
AISESRGLAGAEQF
>TRBJ2-1|TRBV6-6|12
ATSTSGTYNEQF
>TRBJ1-5|TRBV19|15
ASMGPSLRRSNQPQH
>TRBJ2-2|TRBV9|15
ASSTSLDRGLSGELF
>TRBJ1-5|TRBV25-1|13
ASSKGPEGNQPQH
>TRBJ2-3|TRBV24-1|14
ATSDPVRESTDTQY
>TRBJ2-3|TRBV3-1/TRBV3-2|18
ASSLLPPGLAAPSTDTQY
>TRBJ2-1|TRBV14|11
ASSRLAGAEQF
>TRBJ1-2|TRBV6-5|11
ASTGTGGFGYT
>TRBJ2-5|TRBV12-3/TRBV12-4|10
ASRGQGETQY
>TRBJ2-7|TRBV7-9|12
ASSSGGTSYEQY
>TRBJ2-5|TRBV25-1|12
ASSESGGRETQY
>TRBJ2-5|TRBV29-1|13
SVLGLAGEGETQY
>TRBJ2-1|TRBV29-1|11
SATGGFLDEQF
>TRBJ2-1|TRBV5-4|15
ASSSTTGTGAYNEQF
>TRBJ1-1|TRBV19|10
ASRQGTTEAF
>TRBJ2-1|TRBV29-1|14
SVAPSGGGIGDEQF
>TRBJ2-3|TRBV15|14
ATSREQAGGTDTQY
>TRBJ1-1|TRBV28|14
ASSTRQGLPNTEAF
>TRBJ1-2|TRBV12-3/TRBV12-4|11
ASKTRDTYGYT
>TRBJ2-4|TRBV4-3|13
ASSGQLAGLDIQY
>TRBJ1-5|TRBV24-1|16
ATSAARLGGEINQPQH
>TRBJ2-2|TRBV4-2|15
ASSQGASWRDTGELF
>TRBJ2-4|TRBV7-9|13
ASSPLGVAKNIQY
>TRBJ1-4|TRBV15|11
ATSIGVNEKLF
>TRBJ2-7|TRBV27|13
ASSLGGQGPYEQY
>TRBJ1-1|TRBV4-1|14
ASSQDWGAVGTEAF
>TRBJ2-1|TRBV9|14
ASSVGTSGRADEQF
>TRBJ2-4|TRBV19|12
ASSMRTGGYIQY
>TRBJ1-6|TRBV11-2|11
ASSEQENSPLH
>TRBJ2-3|TRBV5-4|14
ASTRAQRGSTDTQY
>TRBJ2-1|TRBV5-1|12
ASTAASGIDEQF
>TRBJ1-5|TRBV6-2/TRBV6-3|13
ASSPRIVSNQPQH
>TRBJ2-7|TRBV19|12
ASRGIAGPYEQY
>TRBJ1-5|TRBV28|13
ASSPTGRVSQPQH
>TRBJ2-7|TRBV25-1|9
ASTRAYEQY
>TRBJ2-7|TRBV11-2|12
ASRDLAVSYEQY
>TRBJ1-1|TRBV29-1|13
SVEARTAMNTEAF
>TRBJ2-5|TRBV10-3|14
AISEYEVAGQETQY
>TRBJ2-1|TRBV19|13
ASSIDWTTYNEQF
>TRBJ2-1|TRBV19|13
ASSIGLAENNEQF
>TRBJ1-6|TRBV19|13
ASTNRDSNNSPLH
>TRBJ2-3|TRBV24-1|14
ATSVGLAGYTDTQY
>TRBJ1-2|TRBV10-3|11
AISEVEEYGYT
>TRBJ2-1|TRBV7-7|12
ASSPGRWLNEQF
>TRBJ2-7|TRBV28|13
ASSSRGAGGYEQY
>TRBJ2-1|TRBV5-5|14
ASSLAWLAEGNEQF